These 26 T cell receptor beta chains were sequenced from one sample in a study of T cells in Graves' hyperthyroidism and ophthalmopathy. The TCR beta CDR3 regions underwent amplification using RNA transcripts as the source. First-round RT-PCR of the TCR CDR3 relied on the HTBI primer set. TCRdb called the multiplex PCR reads again in MiXCR, with one record for every CDR3 protein. Of about 350,000 distinct CDR3 sequences in the sample, over 15% were seen once. Sequenced material: blood. The receptors derive from a middle-aged woman with Graves' ophthalmopathy.

This clonotype was detected ten times or more. The CDR3 nucleotides read TGCGCCCCCAGGAGGGTCAGTGGCGAGCAGTACTTC. Its translation is CAPRRVSGEQYF. V gene TRBV10-1 combines with J gene TRBJ2-7, with a tentative D call TRBD2 (6 bases). This CDR3 contains 12 residues. Germline CDR1 WNHNN, CDR2 SYGVQD (reference sequence). Trimming pared 11 bases from V and 6 bases from J, leaving 17 bases between.

This chain uses TRBV6-1 with TRBJ2-7, with 8 nucleotides matching TRBD2. CDR3 length: 17 amino acids. Germline trimming cut 7 bases from V and 0 bases from J; bases unmatched to any gene: 14. Germline V gene sequence: CDR1 MNHNS, CDR2 SASEGT. The CDR3: CASTQRSGSLSSYEQYF. CDR3 bases: TGTGCCAGCACCCAGCGGAGCGGGAGTCTTTCCTCCTACGAGCAGTACTTC.

This clonotype was observed at least ten times. This rearrangement joins TRBV28 to TRBJ2-7; D is unclear. The germline V and J ends were trimmed by 6 bases and 4 bases, with 7 bases remaining between them. Germline V gene sequence: CDR1 MDHEN, CDR2 SYDVKM. This CDR3 comprises 11 residues. CDR3 DNA: TGTGCCAGCAGGATGGGGTACGAGCAGTACTTC. This codes for CASRMGYEQYF.

Many counts were recorded for this clonotype. The chain carries TRBV7-8 and TRBJ2-7, with a possible D match to TRBD2 (5 bases). From germline, CDR1 is SGHVS and CDR2 FQNEAQ. This CDR3 comprises 15 residues. Trimming took off 5 bases at V and 6 bases at J, with 20 bases between the two ends. CDR3: CASSQRDLPLGEQYF. The CDR3, as DNA: TGTGCCAGCAGCCAACGGGATCTGCCCTTGGGCGAGCAGTACTTC.

This clonotype occurred many times. V and J are TRBV19 and TRBJ1-1, with D possibly being TRBD1 (6 bases). The CDR3 has 15 residues. Germline CDR1 is LNHDA and CDR2 is SQIVND (reference sequence). Trimming removed 5 bases from V and 4 bases from J, with 17 bases in between. The CDR3 nucleotides are TGTGCCAGTAGTCCCCGGACAGCTGTAGCCACTGAAGCTTTCTTT. It translates to CASSPRTAVATEAFF.

This clonotype was seen repeatedly, ten times or more. The chain links TRBV24-1 to TRBJ1-2; D remains ambiguous. The CDR3 is 11 amino acids. Germline V gene data show CDR1 as KGHDR and CDR2 as SFDVKD. V was cut by 1 base and J by 6 bases, with 2 bases left in between. This chain's CDR3 is CATSDFNGYTF. In DNA, the CDR3 is TGTGCCACCAGTGATTTTAATGGCTACACCTTC.

This clonotype was seen at least ten times. The J gene is TRBJ1-5, the V gene TRBV12-3 or TRBV12-4; D ambiguous. The CDR3 consists of 17 residues. The V end was cut by 1 base, the J end by 1 base, with 14 bases between. The CDR3 DNA sequence: TGTGCCAGCAGTTTAGGTTCTAGGGCAGCCAGCAATCAGCCCCAGCATTTT. It is translated as CASSLGSRAASNQPQHF.

This clonotype came up a few times. The chain recombines TRBV20-1 with TRBJ2-7; possible D gene TRBD2, 6 bases. Judging by the DNA end, TRBJ2-1 fits better; the J call may be wrong. Germline CDR1 DFQATT, CDR2 SNEGSKA (reference sequence). The CDR3 runs to 11 residues. This CDR3 is CSVGTSYEQFF. CDR3 DNA sequence: TGCAGTGTCGGGACTTCCTACGAGCAGTTCTTC.

This clonotype was seen many times. The chain links TRBV14 to TRBJ2-7; 7 bases fit TRBD1. This CDR3 spans 14 amino acids. V trimming: 5 bases; J trimming: 3 bases; junction bases outside the gene matches: 7. Germline V lookup: CDR1 SGHDN, CDR2 FVKESK. Written as DNA, the CDR3 is TGTGCCAGCAGCAAGGACAGGATCCTCTACGAGCAGTACTTC. Encoded protein: CASSKDRILYEQYF. Supplemented by reference TRBV14 and TRBJ2-7, the full variable domain reads EAGVTQFPSHSVIEKGQTVTLRCDPISGHDNLYWYRRVMGKEIKFLLHFVKESKQDESGMPNNRFLAERTGGTYSTLKVQPAELEDSGVYFCASSKDRILYEQYFGPGTRLTVT.

The sample holds many counts of this clonotype. The chain employs TRBV19 and TRBJ1-1; a weak D match, TRBD1 (5 bases). The CDR3 runs to 18 residues. Per germline, CDR1 LNHDA and CDR2 SQIVND (reference sequence). Trimming cost V 7 bases and J 3 bases, with 27 bases left between them. The CDR3 DNA is TGTGCCAGTATCCAACCCAACAGAGGGACTGAACTTGACACTGAAGCTTTCTTT. It codes for CASIQPNRGTELDTEAFF. The entire variable domain, with the rest obtained from reference TRBV19 and TRBJ1-1, is as follows: DGGITQSPKYLFRKEGQNVTLSCEQNLNHDAMYWYRQDPGQGLRLIYYSQIVNDFQKGDIAEGYSVSREKKESFPLTVTSAQKNPTAFYLCASIQPNRGTELDTEAFFGQGTRLTVV.

This clonotype was seen ten or more times. The gene calls are TRBV29-1 and TRBJ1-2, with 9 bases matching TRBD1. The V and J ends lost 5 bases and 7 bases, in that order; junction bases with no gene match: 5. Germline V gene data show CDR1 as SQVTM and CDR2 as ANQGSEA. CDR3 length: 12 residues. CDR3 nucleotide sequence: TGCAGCGTTAGAACAGGGGGCGGTGGCTACACCTTC. It specifies CSVRTGGGGYTF.

This clonotype was seen a few times. The CDR3 reads CASSLGEGLGSPLHF. The CDR3 DNA reads TGCGCCAGCAGCTTGGGGGAAGGGCTCGGCTCACCCCTCCACTTT. J is TRBJ1-6 and V is TRBV5-1; D unresolved. The CDR3 totals 15 residues. Germline V gene data show CDR1 as SGHRS and CDR2 as YFSETQ. V lost 0 bases to trimming and J lost 10 bases, with 14 bases between them.

This clonotype occurred many times. The chain carries TRBV15 and TRBJ2-2; unclear D gene. Germline V gene data show CDR1 as LNHNV and CDR2 as YYDKDF (reference sequence). V shed 1 base and J shed 6 bases, with 9 bases lying between them. The CDR3 is 14 residues long. CDR3 loop: CATSRGVIAGELFF. As DNA, the CDR3 is TGTGCCACCAGCAGAGGCGTGATCGCCGGGGAGCTGTTTTTT.

The V gene is TRBV11-2, the J gene TRBJ2-5; either TRBD1 or TRBD2 may fit D (5 bases each). The CDR3 extends over 14 amino acids. The V and J ends lost 5 bases and 4 bases respectively, with 14 bases between them. Germline CDR1 SGHAT, CDR2 FQNNGV. CDR3 nucleotide sequence: TGTGCCAGCAGCCCTTGGGGGTCCAGAGAGACCCAGTACTTC. This encodes CASSPWGSRETQYF. Using reference TRBV11-2 and TRBJ2-5 for the parts outside the CDR3, the full variable domain is EAGVAQSPRYKIIEKRQSVAFWCNPISGHATLYWYQQILGQGPKLLIQFQNNGVVDDSQLPKDRFSAERLKGVDSTLKIQPAKLEDSAVYLCASSPWGSRETQYFGPGTRLLVL.

This clonotype was seen ten or more times. This chain connects TRBV5-6 to TRBJ1-5, with D tentatively TRBD1 (6 bases). This CDR3 is built from 15 residues. Germline V gene lookup returns CDR1 SGHDT and CDR2 YYEEEE. The germline V and J ends were trimmed by 2 bases and 3 bases, with 12 bases remaining between them. CDR3 coding DNA: TGTGCCAGCAGCTTCAGACAGGCTAACAATCAGCCCCAGCATTTT. Its protein product is CASSFRQANNQPQHF.

This clonotype was picked up one time. A read error may explain this, as a much larger clone is one base away. In this CDR3 the conserved last residue, phenylalanine or tryptophan, is missing, so a read error is likely. V and J are TRBV11-2 and TRBJ1-5, with D unclear. The V end lost 0 bases, the J end lost 4 bases, and 10 bases lay between the germline ends. Germline V gene data show CDR1 as SGHAT and CDR2 as FQNNGV. This CDR3 has 15 amino acids. This CDR3 reads CASSLDGQANQPQHI. The CDR3 region has the DNA TGTGCCAGCAGCTTAGATGGGCAGGCAAATCAGCCCCAGCATATT.

Of note for this clonotype: One base away lies a much larger clone, so this may be a sequencing read error. The CDR3 reads CASRDAAYEQYF. CDR3 sequence (DNA): TGTGCCAGCAGGGACGCCGCCTACGAGCAGTACTTC. The chain recombines TRBV7-2 with TRBJ2-7; D uncertain. The CDR3 runs to 12 residues. Germline CDR1 reads SGHTA; CDR2 reads FQGNSA. V lost 6 bases, J lost 2 bases, and 8 bases lay in between.

The sample holds many counts of this clonotype. The chain uses TRBV12-3 or TRBV12-4 and TRBJ1-2; 8 bases are shared with TRBD1. The CDR3 runs to 15 residues. Trimming cost V 6 bases and J 8 bases; bases outside gene matches: 14. The CDR3: CASSLGQGRVRGYTF. As DNA, the CDR3 is TGTGCCAGCAGCCTTGGACAGGGTAGAGTGCGAGGCTACACCTTC.

This clonotype was found many times. This rearrangement joins TRBV5-1 to TRBJ2-7; 7 nucleotides line up with TRBD2. Germline V gene lookup returns CDR1 SGHRS and CDR2 YFSETQ. V shed 4 bases and J 0 bases; nucleotides not matched to a gene: 10. This CDR3 has 16 amino acids. The CDR3 DNA reads TGCGCCAGCAGCGGGGGAGCGGGAACCTTCTCCTACGAGCAGTACTTC. This encodes CASSGGAGTFSYEQYF.

This clonotype was seen once. The chain recombines TRBV6-1 with TRBJ1-2, with D possibly being TRBD1 (5 bases). CDR1 and CDR2 from the germline V gene are MNHNS and SASEGT. The V end was cut by 4 bases, the J end by 2 bases, with 20 bases between. This CDR3 is 17 amino acids long. For the CDR3, the DNA is TGTGCCAGCAGTGCTGGCTCCGGGACGCCTCTCAACTATGGCTACACCTTC. Protein sequence: CASSAGSGTPLNYGYTF.

This clonotype has ten or more counts. This sequence joins TRBV28 and TRBJ2-7; 7 bases agree with TRBD1. Germline-derived CDR1 and CDR2 are MDHEN and SYDVKM. V gave up 5 bases and J gave up 6 bases; unmatched junction bases: 10. The CDR3 is made up of 14 amino acids. For the CDR3, the DNA is TGTGCCAGCAGTCCCTCGGACAGGCCCCGCGAGCAGTACTTC. It codes for CASSPSDRPREQYF.

This clonotype was detected many times. The V gene is TRBV6-1, the J gene TRBJ2-5, with D perhaps being TRBD1 or TRBD2 (6 bases each). CDR3 length: 15 residues. V was clipped by 2 bases and J by 2 bases, with 12 bases between them. CDR1 and CDR2 (germline): MNHNS, SASEGT. CDR3 DNA: TGTGCCAGCAGTGAATATGAAGGGGGGCAAGAGACCCAGTACTTC. It encodes CASSEYEGGQETQYF.

In its sample, this clonotype was seen many times. The chain has TRBV20-1 and TRBJ2-5; D may correspond to TRBD1 or TRBD2 (5 bases each). Germline CDR1 DFQATT, CDR2 SNEGSKA (reference sequence). Trimming pared 2 bases from V and 4 bases from J, leaving 14 bases between. This CDR3 has 14 residues. CDR3 bases: TGCAGTGCTAGAAATCCTGGTGGGGGAGAGACCCAGTACTTC. It codes for CSARNPGGGETQYF.

This clonotype was seen many times. This chain connects TRBV5-4 to TRBJ2-7; the D gene is possibly TRBD2 (5 bases). CDR3 size: 14 residues. Trimming took off 3 bases at V and 7 bases at J, with 17 bases between the two ends. Germline values: CDR1 SGHNT, CDR2 YYREEE (reference sequence). The CDR3 bases are TGTGCCAGCAGCTCGGGAATGGGAGACGGGGAGCAGTACTTC. Amino acids: CASSSGMGDGEQYF.

This clonotype occurred many times. The chain recombines TRBV2 with TRBJ2-5; D gene uncertain. CDR3 length equals 12 residues. V was cut by 0 bases and J by 4 bases, with 3 bases left in between. CDR1 is SNHLY and CDR2 is FYNNEI in the germline V gene. CDR3 DNA sequence: TGTGCCAGCAGTGAAGCGGGAGAGACCCAGTACTTC. Translated, it gives CASSEAGETQYF.

In DNA, the CDR3 is TGTGCCAGCAGCTTGGAAACAGAGATCTACGAGCAGTACTTC. Translated: CASSLETEIYEQYF. The chain couples TRBV12-3 or TRBV12-4 to TRBJ2-7; no definite D call. The V end lost 6 bases, the J end lost 3 bases, and 15 bases lay between the germline ends. The CDR3 contains 14 residues.